The clone carrying this T cell receptor beta chain showed up many times. Its specificity is unknown. This entry comes from a study of T cells in Graves' hyperthyroidism and ophthalmopathy. Study findings and constraints: Model-based prediction identified ophthalmopathy a median roughly six months prior to its onset.

Amplified TCR beta CDR3 regions derived from RNA transcripts. A set of HTBI primers served as the primers for a first-round RT-PCR of the TCR CDR3. TCRdb recomputed calls from the multiplex PCR reads with MiXCR, one row per CDR3 protein. The data contain about 330,000 distinct CDR3 sequences, about 13% of them singletons. Germline lookup yields CDR1 SQVTM and CDR2 ANQGSEA. There are 18 residues in the CDR3. V was trimmed by 1 base and J by 0 bases, leaving 20 bases between them. The chain combines TRBV29-1 with TRBJ2-3, with D perhaps given as TRBD1 or TRBD2 (5 bases each). The TCR comes from a woman aged 40 to 50 with Graves' ophthalmopathy. The sample consisted of blood. CDR3 residues: CSVEGDPMPGTSTDTQYF. The CDR3 nucleotides read TGCAGCGTTGAAGGGGACCCGATGCCCGGTACCAGCACAGATACGCAGTATTTT.